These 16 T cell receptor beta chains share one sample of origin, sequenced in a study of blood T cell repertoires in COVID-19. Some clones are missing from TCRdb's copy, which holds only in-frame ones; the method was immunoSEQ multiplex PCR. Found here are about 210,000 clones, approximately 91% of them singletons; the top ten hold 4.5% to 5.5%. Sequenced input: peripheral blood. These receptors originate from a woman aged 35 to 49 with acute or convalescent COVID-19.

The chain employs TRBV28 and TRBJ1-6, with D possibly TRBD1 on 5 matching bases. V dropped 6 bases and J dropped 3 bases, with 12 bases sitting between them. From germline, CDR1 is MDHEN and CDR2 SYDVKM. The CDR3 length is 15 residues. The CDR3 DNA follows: TGTGCCAGCAGCCCATCCGACAGCTATAATTCACCCCTCCACTTT. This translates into CASSPSDSYNSPLHF.

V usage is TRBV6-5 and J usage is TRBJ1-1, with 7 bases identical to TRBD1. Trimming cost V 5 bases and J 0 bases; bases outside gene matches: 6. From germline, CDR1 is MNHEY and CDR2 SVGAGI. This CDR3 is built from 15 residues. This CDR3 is CASSNRQGVNTEAFF. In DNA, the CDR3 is TGTGCCAGCAGTAACCGACAGGGCGTGAACACTGAAGCTTTCTTT.

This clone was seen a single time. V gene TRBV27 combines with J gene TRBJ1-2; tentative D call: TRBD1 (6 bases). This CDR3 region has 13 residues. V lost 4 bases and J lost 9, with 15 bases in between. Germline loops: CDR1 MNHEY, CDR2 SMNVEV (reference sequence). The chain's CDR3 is CASSSAGERRYTF. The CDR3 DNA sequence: TGTGCCAGCAGTTCGGCAGGGGAGAGACGCTACACCTTC.

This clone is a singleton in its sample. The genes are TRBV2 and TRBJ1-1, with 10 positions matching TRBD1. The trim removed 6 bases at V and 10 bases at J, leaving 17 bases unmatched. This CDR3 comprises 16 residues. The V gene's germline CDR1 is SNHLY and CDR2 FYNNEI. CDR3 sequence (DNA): TGTGCCAGCAGGGGACCGGGACAGGGGTTGAATGGGGTAGCTTTCTTT. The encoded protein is CASRGPGQGLNGVAFF. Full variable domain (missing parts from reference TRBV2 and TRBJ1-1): EPEVTQTPSHQVTQMGQEVILRCVPISNHLYFYWYRQILGQKVEFLVSFYNNEISEKSEIFDDQFSVERPDGSNFTLKIRSTKLEDSAMYFCASRGPGQGLNGVAFFGQGTRLTVV.

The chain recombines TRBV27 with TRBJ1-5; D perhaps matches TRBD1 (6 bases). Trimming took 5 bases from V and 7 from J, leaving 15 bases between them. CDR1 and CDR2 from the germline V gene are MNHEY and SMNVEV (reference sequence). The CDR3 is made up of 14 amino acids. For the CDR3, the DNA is TGTGCCAGCAGTGTCACAGGGCGAGGGCAGCCCCAGCATTTT. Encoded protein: CASSVTGRGQPQHF.

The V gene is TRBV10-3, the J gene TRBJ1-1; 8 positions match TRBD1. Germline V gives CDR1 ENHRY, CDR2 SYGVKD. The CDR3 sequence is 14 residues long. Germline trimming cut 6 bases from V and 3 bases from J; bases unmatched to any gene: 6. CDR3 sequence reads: CAISRGRGDTEAFF. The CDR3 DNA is TGTGCCATCAGCAGGGGGCGAGGGGACACTGAAGCTTTCTTT.

CDR3 in amino acids: CASSIETRGHLNTEAFF. The CDR3 region has the DNA TGTGCCAGTAGTATAGAGACAAGGGGACATCTGAACACTGAAGCTTTCTTT. This chain links TRBV19 with TRBJ1-1; tentatively, D is TRBD1 (6 bases). The CDR3 length is 17 residues. The V gene's germline CDR1 is LNHDA and CDR2 SQIVND (reference sequence). Trimming took off 0 bases at V and 0 bases at J, with 14 bases between the two ends. Filled out from reference TRBV19 and TRBJ1-1, the complete variable domain reads DGGITQSPKYLFRKEGQNVTLSCEQNLNHDAMYWYRQDPGQGLRLIYYSQIVNDFQKGDIAEGYSVSREKKESFPLTVTSAQKNPTAFYLCASSIETRGHLNTEAFFGQGTRLTVV.

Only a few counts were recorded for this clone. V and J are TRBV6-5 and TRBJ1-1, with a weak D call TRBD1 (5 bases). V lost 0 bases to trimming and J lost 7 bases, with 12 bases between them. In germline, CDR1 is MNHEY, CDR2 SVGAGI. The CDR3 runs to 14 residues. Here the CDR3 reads CASSYSEGRGEAFF. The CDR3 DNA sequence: TGTGCCAGCAGTTACTCGGAGGGGCGAGGTGAAGCTTTCTTT.

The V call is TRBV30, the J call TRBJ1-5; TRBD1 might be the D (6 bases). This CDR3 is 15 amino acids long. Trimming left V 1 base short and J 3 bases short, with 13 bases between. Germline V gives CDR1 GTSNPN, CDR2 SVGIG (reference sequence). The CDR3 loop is CAWSDTDSHNQPQHF. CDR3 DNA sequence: TGTGCCTGGAGTGACACGGACAGCCACAATCAGCCCCAGCATTTT.

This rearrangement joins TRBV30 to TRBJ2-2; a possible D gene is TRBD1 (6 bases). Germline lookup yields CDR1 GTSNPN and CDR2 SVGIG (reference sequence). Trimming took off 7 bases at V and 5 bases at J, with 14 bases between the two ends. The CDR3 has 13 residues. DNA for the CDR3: TGTGCCTTCTACAGGGATCGGACCGGGGAGCTGTTTTTT. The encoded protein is CAFYRDRTGELFF.

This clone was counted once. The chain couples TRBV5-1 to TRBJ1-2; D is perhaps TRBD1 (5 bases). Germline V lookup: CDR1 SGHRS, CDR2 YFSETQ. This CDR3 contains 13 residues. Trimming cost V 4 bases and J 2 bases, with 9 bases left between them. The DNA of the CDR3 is TGCGCCAGCAGCCGGGGGGGAAACTATGGCTACACCTTC. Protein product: CASSRGGNYGYTF.

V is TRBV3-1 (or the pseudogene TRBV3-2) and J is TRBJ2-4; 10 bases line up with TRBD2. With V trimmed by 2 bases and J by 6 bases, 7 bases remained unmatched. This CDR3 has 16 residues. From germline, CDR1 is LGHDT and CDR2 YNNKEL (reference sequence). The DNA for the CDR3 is TGTGCCAGCAGCCAACGTAGCGGGGGGTCGGGAAACATTCAGTACTTC. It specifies CASSQRSGGSGNIQYF.

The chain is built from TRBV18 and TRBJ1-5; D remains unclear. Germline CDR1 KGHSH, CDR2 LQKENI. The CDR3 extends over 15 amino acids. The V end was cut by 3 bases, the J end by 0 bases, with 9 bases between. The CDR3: CASSPGRNSNQPQHF. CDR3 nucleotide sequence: TGTGCCAGCTCACCCGGGAGGAATAGCAATCAGCCCCAGCATTTT.

The CDR3 sequence: CAIMGQGYGYTF. The CDR3 nucleotides are TGTGCCATCATGGGACAGGGTTATGGCTACACCTTC. V and J are TRBV10-3 and TRBJ1-2, with 9 positions matching TRBD1. Germline trimming cut 7 bases from V and 5 bases from J; bases unmatched to any gene: 2. The CDR3 is made up of 12 amino acids. Germline lookup yields CDR1 ENHRY and CDR2 SYGVKD.

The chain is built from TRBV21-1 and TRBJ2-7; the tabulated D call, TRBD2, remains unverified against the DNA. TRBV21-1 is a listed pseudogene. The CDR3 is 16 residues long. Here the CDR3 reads CASSALRGVRGVEQYV. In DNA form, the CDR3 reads TGTGCCAGCAGCGCCCTCCGCGGGGTTAGGGGAGTGGAGCAGTACGTC.

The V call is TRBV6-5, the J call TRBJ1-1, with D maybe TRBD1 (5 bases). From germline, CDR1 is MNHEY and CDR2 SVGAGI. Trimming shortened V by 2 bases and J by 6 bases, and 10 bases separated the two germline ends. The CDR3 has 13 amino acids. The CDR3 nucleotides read TGTGCCAGCAGTTACGGGGGGGTGTCTGAAGCTTTCTTT. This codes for CASSYGGVSEAFF.